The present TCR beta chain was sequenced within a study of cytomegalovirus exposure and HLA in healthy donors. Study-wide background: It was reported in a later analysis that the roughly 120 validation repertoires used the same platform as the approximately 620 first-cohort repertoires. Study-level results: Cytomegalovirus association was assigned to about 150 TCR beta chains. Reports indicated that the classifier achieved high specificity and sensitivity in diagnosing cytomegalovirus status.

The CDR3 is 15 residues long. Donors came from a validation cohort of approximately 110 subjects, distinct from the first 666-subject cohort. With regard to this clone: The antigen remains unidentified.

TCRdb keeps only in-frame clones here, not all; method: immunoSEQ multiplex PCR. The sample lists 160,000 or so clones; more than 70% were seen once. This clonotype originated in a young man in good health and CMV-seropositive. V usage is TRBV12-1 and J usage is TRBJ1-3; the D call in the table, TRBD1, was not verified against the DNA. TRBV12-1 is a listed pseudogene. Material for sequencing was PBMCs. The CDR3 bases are TGTGCCAGCAGCCTTACAGGGATCTGGAGAAACACCATATATTTT. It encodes CASSLTGIWRNTIYF.